This T cell receptor beta chain was obtained from a study of blood T cell repertoires in COVID-19. Libraries were prepared by immunoSEQ multiplex PCR; TCRdb keeps only in-frame clonotypes and omits some of them. The sample lists 270,000 or so clones; roughly nine tenths were seen once. Seattle patient enrollment occurred during active infection, with longitudinal follow-up thereafter. The sequence was obtained from a woman aged 25-40 years with COVID-19, enrolled during active disease. The sequenced material came from peripheral blood.

The CDR3 DNA reads TGTGCCAGCAACTCGGGACTAGTAACAGATACGCAGTATTTT. Its translation: CASNSGLVTDTQYF. The V call is TRBV7-2, the J call TRBJ2-3, with TRBD2 identical over 8 bases. Germline V gene sequence: CDR1 SGHTA, CDR2 FQGNSA. The CDR3 totals 14 residues. V gave up 7 bases and J gave up 3 bases; unmatched junction bases: 6. Full variable domain (rest looked up from reference TRBV7-2 and TRBJ2-3): GAGVSQSPSNKVTEKGKDVELRCDPISGHTALYWYRQSLGQGLEFLIYFQGNSAPDKSGLPSDRFSAERTGGSVSTLTIQRTQQEDSAVYLCASNSGLVTDTQYFGPGTRLTVL.